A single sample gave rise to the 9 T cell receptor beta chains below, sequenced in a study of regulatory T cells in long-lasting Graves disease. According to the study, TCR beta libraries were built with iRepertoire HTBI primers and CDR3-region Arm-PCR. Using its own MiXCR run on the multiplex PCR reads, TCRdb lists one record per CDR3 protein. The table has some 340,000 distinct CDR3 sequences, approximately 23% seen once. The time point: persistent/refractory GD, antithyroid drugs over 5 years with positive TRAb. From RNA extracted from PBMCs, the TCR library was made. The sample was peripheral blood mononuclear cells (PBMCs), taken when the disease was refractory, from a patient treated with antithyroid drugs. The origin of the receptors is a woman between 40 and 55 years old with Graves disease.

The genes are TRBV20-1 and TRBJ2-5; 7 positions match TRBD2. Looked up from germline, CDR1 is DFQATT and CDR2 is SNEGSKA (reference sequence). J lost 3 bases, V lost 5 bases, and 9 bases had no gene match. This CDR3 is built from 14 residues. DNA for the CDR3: TGCAGTGCTCGGGCTAGCGGTTGGGAAGAGACCCAGTACTTC. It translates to CSARASGWEETQYF.

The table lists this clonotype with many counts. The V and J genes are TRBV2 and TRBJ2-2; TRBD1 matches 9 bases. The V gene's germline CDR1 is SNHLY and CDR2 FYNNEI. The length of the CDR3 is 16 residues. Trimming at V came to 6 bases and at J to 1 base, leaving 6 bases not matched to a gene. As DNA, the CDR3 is TGTGCCAGCAGCGGACAGGGGATTCTGAACACCGGGGAGCTGTTTTTT. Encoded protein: CASSGQGILNTGELFF.

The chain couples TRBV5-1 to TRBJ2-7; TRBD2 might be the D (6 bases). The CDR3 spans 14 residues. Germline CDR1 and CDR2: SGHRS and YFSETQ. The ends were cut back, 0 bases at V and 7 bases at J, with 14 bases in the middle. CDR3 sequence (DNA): TGCGCCAGCAGCTTGGCGGCGGGGTCCGTGGAGCAGTACTTC. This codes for CASSLAAGSVEQYF. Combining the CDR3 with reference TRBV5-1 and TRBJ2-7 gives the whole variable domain KAGVTQTPRYLIKTRGQQVTLSCSPISGHRSVSWYQQTPGQGLQFLFEYFSETQRNKGNFPGRFSGRQFSNSRSEMNVSTLELGDSALYLCASSLAAGSVEQYFGPGTRLTVT.

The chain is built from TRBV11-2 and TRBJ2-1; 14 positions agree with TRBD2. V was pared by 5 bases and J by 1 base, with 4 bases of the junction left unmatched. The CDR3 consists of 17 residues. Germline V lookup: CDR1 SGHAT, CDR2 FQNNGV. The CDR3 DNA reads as TGTGCCAGCAGCCGTGGACTAGCGGGAGGTTCCTACAATGAGCAGTTCTTC. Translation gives CASSRGLAGGSYNEQFF.

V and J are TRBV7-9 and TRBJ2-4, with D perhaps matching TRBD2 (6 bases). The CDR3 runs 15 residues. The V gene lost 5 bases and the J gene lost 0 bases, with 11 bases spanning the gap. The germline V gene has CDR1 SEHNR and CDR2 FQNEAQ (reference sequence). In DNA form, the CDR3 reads TGTGCCAGCAGCCCTCGGGGGATAGCCAAAAACATTCAGTACTTC. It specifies CASSPRGIAKNIQYF.

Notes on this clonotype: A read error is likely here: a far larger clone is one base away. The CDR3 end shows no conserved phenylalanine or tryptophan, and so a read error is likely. In nucleotides, the CDR3 is TGTGCCAGCAGTCCGGCGTCCAGCTACGAGCAGTACCTC. It yields the protein CASSPASSYEQYL. The V and J genes are TRBV6-1 and TRBJ2-7; no clear D. Germline V gene data show CDR1 as MNHNS and CDR2 as SASEGT. Trimming cost V 5 bases and J 3 bases, with 11 bases left between them. There are 13 residues in the CDR3.

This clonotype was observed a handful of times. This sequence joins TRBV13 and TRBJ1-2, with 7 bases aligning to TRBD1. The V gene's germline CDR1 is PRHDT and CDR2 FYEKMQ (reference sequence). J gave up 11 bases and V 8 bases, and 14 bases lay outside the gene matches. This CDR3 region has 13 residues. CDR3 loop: CASHRKIQGWYTF. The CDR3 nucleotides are TGTGCCAGCCACCGTAAAATACAGGGGTGGTACACCTTC.

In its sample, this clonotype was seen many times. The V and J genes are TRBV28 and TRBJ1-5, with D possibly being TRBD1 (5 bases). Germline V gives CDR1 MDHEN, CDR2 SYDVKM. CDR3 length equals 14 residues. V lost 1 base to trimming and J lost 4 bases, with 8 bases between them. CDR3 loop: CASSLFGGNQPQHF. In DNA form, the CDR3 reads TGTGCCAGCAGTTTATTCGGGGGGAATCAGCCCCAGCATTTT.

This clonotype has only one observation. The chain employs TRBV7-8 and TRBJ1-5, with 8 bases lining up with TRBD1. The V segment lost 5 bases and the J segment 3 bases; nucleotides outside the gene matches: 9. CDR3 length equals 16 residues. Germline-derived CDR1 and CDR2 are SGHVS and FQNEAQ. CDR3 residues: CASSQDRDRTNQPQHF. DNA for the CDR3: TGTGCCAGCAGCCAGGACAGGGACCGCACCAATCAGCCCCAGCATTTT.